This paragraph reports one T cell receptor beta chain. Its antigen is undetermined. The CDR3 is 15 amino acids. CDR1 KGHDR and CDR2 SFDVKD come from the germline V gene. Trimming removed 3 bases from V and 7 bases from J, with 18 bases in between. This entry belongs to a study of CD8+CD57+ T cells in acquired aplastic anemia. Looking at the study overall: The mean DNA yield obtained from sorted CD4+ and CD8+ cells came to 3 to 3.5 ug. Healthy donor CD4+ samples were sequenced to a depth that averaged about 11 million reads. Study results and limitations: CD8+ Simpson's diversity in patients was not significantly different from that in controls. Sharing between patients and controls was observed for twenty-nine CD8+ CDR3 sequences.

Profiling that covered TCR beta VDJ and CDR3 relied on genomic DNA as its template. TCRdb reprocessed the reads with MiXCR, giving one entry per CDR3 protein. The data show 35,000 to 45,000 distinct CDR3 sequences, 68% seen once. The origin of this receptor is a human donor in good health, serving as a control. Sequencing was done on a sample of sorted CD4+, CD8+, or CD8+CD57+ T cells (not recorded which) from PBMCs. The chain couples TRBV24-1 to TRBJ2-7; D uncertain. As DNA, the CDR3 is TGTGCCACCAGTGATCGGTCAGAGCGTTCGTATGAGCAGTACTTC. Translated, it gives CATSDRSERSYEQYF.